The 30 T cell receptor beta chains given below trace back to one sample, sequenced in a study of beta chain features in type 1 diabetes. Antigens for these TCRs are unknown. Overall study results and limits: Shorter TCRB CDR3s, moderately but significantly so, marked every one of the four CD4+ subsets in Type 1 diabetes patients.

cDNA synthesis used the whole RNA isolate, giving expressed TCRB sequences. Using immunoSEQ multiplex PCR, the repertoire was profiled, and TCRdb retains in-frame clones only, with some absent. The sample has over 300,000 clones; approximately 10% are singletons. What was sequenced was central memory CD4+ T cells from blood. These receptors were collected from a man in his thirties or forties with type 1 diabetes.

This clone has more than one count but fewer than ten. The chain employs TRBV29-1 and TRBJ1-6, with TRBD1 as a possible D gene (6 bases). The germline V and J ends were trimmed by 6 bases and 7 bases, with 13 bases remaining between them. CDR1 is SQVTM and CDR2 is ANQGSEA in the germline V gene. The CDR3 loop spans 13 amino acids. The CDR3 bases are TGCAGCGTCCGACAGGACTGGAATTCACCCCTCCACTTT. This codes for CSVRQDWNSPLHF.

The V and J genes are TRBV18 and TRBJ1-5; 8 bases are a match to TRBD1. The length of the CDR3 is 15 residues. From germline, CDR1 is KGHSH and CDR2 LQKENI. The V gene end was trimmed by 6 bases and the J gene end by 1 base; junction bases not matched to a gene: 5. The CDR3 coding sequence is TGTGCCAGCTCGATGGACAGGGTAAGCAATCAGCCCCAGCATTTT. It is translated as CASSMDRVSNQPQHF.

V gene TRBV7-8 combines with J gene TRBJ1-2, with TRBD1 identical over 12 bases. The CDR3 extends over 15 amino acids. CDR1 and CDR2 (germline): SGHVS, FQNEAQ. V lost 0 bases to trimming and J lost 5 bases; unmatched junction nucleotides: 1. The chain's CDR3 is CASSLAGQGAYGYTF. CDR3 DNA sequence: TGTGCCAGCAGCTTAGCGGGACAGGGGGCTTATGGCTACACCTTC.

V is TRBV7-9 and J is TRBJ1-1; tentatively, D is TRBD1 (6 bases). Germline V gene sequence: CDR1 SEHNR, CDR2 FQNEAQ (reference sequence). Trimming shortened V by 1 base and J by 4 bases, and 7 bases separated the two germline ends. The CDR3 is 13 amino acids. CDR3 loop: CASSLGGPTEAFF. DNA of the CDR3: TGTGCCAGCAGCTTAGGGGGGCCCACTGAAGCTTTCTTT.

This clone was seen more than once but under ten times. The V call is TRBV2, the J call TRBJ1-1; TRBD1 aligns across 10 bases. The V gene end was trimmed by 6 bases and the J gene end by 4 bases; junction bases not matched to a gene: 5. The CDR3 length is 14 residues. Per the germline V gene, CDR1 is SNHLY and CDR2 is FYNNEI. The CDR3 is CASRGQGKGTEAFF. The CDR3 region has the DNA TGTGCCAGCAGGGGACAGGGGAAGGGCACTGAAGCTTTCTTT.

The V and J genes are TRBV28 and TRBJ2-2; tentative D call: TRBD1 (6 bases). The length of the CDR3 is 15 residues. V lost 6 bases, J lost 5 bases, and 16 bases lay in between. Germline V gives CDR1 MDHEN, CDR2 SYDVKM. The CDR3 spells CASSSQGRDTGELFF. The CDR3 DNA reads TGTGCCAGCAGCAGCCAGGGGCGAGATACCGGGGAGCTGTTTTTT. The full variable domain, in which reference TRBV28 and TRBJ2-2 provide the parts outside the CDR3, is DVKVTQSSRYLVKRTGEKVFLECVQDMDHENMFWYRQDPGLGLRLIYFSYDVKMKEKGDIPEGYSVSREKKERFSLILESASTNQTSMYLCASSSQGRDTGELFFGEGSRLTVL.

This clone was recorded a few times. The chain couples TRBV5-1 to TRBJ1-6; no reliable D call. The CDR3 is 13 residues long. Trimming cost V 1 base and J 8 bases, with 7 bases left between them. Germline V gene data show CDR1 as SGHRS and CDR2 as YFSETQ. CDR3 nucleotides: TGCGCCAGCAGCTTGATCTCCGATTCACCCCTCCACTTT. Translated, it gives CASSLISDSPLHF.

The rearrangement uses TRBV6-5 and TRBJ1-2, with D possibly TRBD1 on 6 matching bases. V was trimmed by 2 bases and J by 4 bases, leaving 11 bases between them. Germline V gene data show CDR1 as MNHEY and CDR2 as SVGAGI. This CDR3 has 14 amino acids. This chain's CDR3 is CASSYGGLGYGYTF. The CDR3 nucleotides are TGTGCCAGCAGTTACGGGGGGCTGGGCTATGGCTACACCTTC.

This clone was seen repeatedly, ten times or more. This chain joins TRBV4-3 and TRBJ2-6; D call uncertain. Germline lookup yields CDR1 LGHNA and CDR2 YSLEER. The CDR3 spans 18 residues. V gave up 2 bases and J gave up 0 bases, with 14 bases separating them. CDR3 amino acids: CASSQTYTPSSGANVLTF. CDR3 coding DNA: TGCGCCAGCAGCCAAACTTATACCCCTAGCTCTGGGGCCAACGTCCTGACTTTC.

The rearrangement links TRBV9 to TRBJ2-2, with a possible D match to TRBD1 (7 bases). The CDR3 is made up of 15 amino acids. The ends were cut back, 0 bases at V and 6 bases at J, with 12 bases in the middle. Germline-derived CDR1 and CDR2 are SGDLS and YYNGEE. CDR3 sequence reads: CASSVGARGAGELFF. The CDR3 DNA reads as TGTGCCAGCAGCGTAGGAGCCAGGGGGGCCGGGGAGCTGTTTTTT.

This chain connects TRBV4-2 to TRBJ2-5; D uncertain. Trimming cost V 1 base and J 5 bases, with 20 bases left between them. CDR1 is LGHNA, CDR2 YNFKEQ, per germline. CDR3 size: 17 residues. As DNA, the CDR3 is TGTGCCAGCAGCCAAGGGTATGGCCAACCGAGTGCGGAGACCCAGTACTTC. Translated: CASSQGYGQPSAETQYF.

This clone was seen a few times. The rearrangement joins TRBV7-2 to TRBJ2-3; 9 bases match TRBD1. Germline V gene lookup returns CDR1 SGHTA and CDR2 FQGNSA. Trimming at V came to 5 bases and at J to 4 bases, leaving 4 bases not matched to a gene. The CDR3 totals 14 residues. The CDR3 DNA reads TGTGCCAGCAGCACTACAGGGGGCCCAGATACGCAGTATTTT. Residues: CASSTTGGPDTQYF.

This clone turned up a few times. V usage is TRBV7-2 and J usage is TRBJ1-5; a possible D gene is TRBD1 (5 bases). The CDR3 runs to 14 residues. Trimming took off 3 bases at V and 7 bases at J, with 13 bases between the two ends. Germline CDR1 SGHTA, CDR2 FQGNSA. In DNA, the CDR3 is TGTGCCAGCAGCTTCTCAGGGAGGGACCAGCCCCAGCATTTT. Amino acids: CASSFSGRDQPQHF.

The rearrangement uses TRBV2 and TRBJ2-1, with 11 bases matching TRBD2. The J segment lost 4 bases and the V segment lost 5 bases, leaving 4 bases of the junction unmatched. This CDR3 contains 15 residues. The germline CDR1 and CDR2 sequences are SNHLY and FYNNEI. The CDR3 DNA sequence: TGTGCCAGCAGTCCGGGACTAGCGGCTTACAATGAGCAGTTCTTC. It specifies CASSPGLAAYNEQFF.

A few counts support this clone. V and J are TRBV25-1 and TRBJ1-1; 9 bases line up with TRBD1. The germline V gene encodes CDR1 MGHDK and CDR2 SYGVNS. The CDR3 sequence is 17 residues long. V shed 7 bases and J 4 bases; nucleotides not matched to a gene: 16. CDR3 sequence: CASTSLFPGQGGTEAFF. CDR3 DNA: TGTGCCAGCACTAGCCTTTTTCCGGGACAGGGCGGCACTGAAGCTTTCTTT.

This clone came up a few times. The chain employs TRBV7-7 and TRBJ2-3, with D maybe TRBD1 (6 bases). The V end was cut by 1 base, the J end by 6 bases, with 11 bases between. This CDR3 region has 14 residues. From germline, CDR1 is SSHAT and CDR2 FNYEAQ (reference sequence). The CDR3 bases are TGTGCCAGCAGCTTAGGGGGGCGACCGGATACGCAGTATTTT. Its protein is CASSLGGRPDTQYF.

V gene TRBV18 combines with J gene TRBJ1-4; no clear D. The germline gives CDR1 KGHSH, CDR2 LQKENI. With 3 bases removed from V and 5 bases from J, the gap between germline ends came to 10 bases. This CDR3 is 14 amino acids long. This CDR3 reads CASSPRTQNEKLFF. CDR3 nucleotides: TGTGCCAGCTCACCGAGGACTCAGAATGAAAAACTGTTTTTT.

Ten or more counts support this clone. The rearrangement links TRBV2 to TRBJ1-3; TRBD1 agrees at 7 bases. V shed 5 bases, J shed 2 bases, and the junction held 0 bases outside the gene matches. Germline V gene data show CDR1 as SNHLY and CDR2 as FYNNEI. The CDR3 spans 13 residues. CDR3 coding DNA: TGTGCCAGCAGTACAGGGGCTGGAAACACCATATATTTT. Amino acid sequence: CASSTGAGNTIYF.

This clone was seen a handful of times. The rearrangement links TRBV2 to TRBJ2-3; D not certain. The CDR3 extends over 14 amino acids. V lost 6 bases, J lost 2 bases, and 12 bases lay in between. Germline CDR1 is SNHLY and CDR2 is FYNNEI. The CDR3 protein is CASRLYAITDTQYF. CDR3 bases: TGTGCCAGCAGGCTGTATGCTATCACAGATACGCAGTATTTT.

This clone occurred many times. The chain combines TRBV13 with TRBJ2-5; D remains ambiguous. This CDR3 is 11 amino acids long. Trimming pared 3 bases from V and 3 bases from J, leaving 2 bases between. Looked up from germline, CDR1 is PRHDT and CDR2 is FYEKMQ (reference sequence). The CDR3 bases are TGTGCCAGCAGCTTCGAAGAGACCCAGTACTTC. Translation: CASSFEETQYF.

This clone has just a few counts. This chain connects TRBV4-1 to TRBJ1-2; possibly TRBD1 for D (5 bases). The CDR3 length is 14 residues. The V gene lost 4 bases and the J gene lost 4 bases, with 13 bases spanning the gap. Germline V gene data show CDR1 as MGHRA and CDR2 as YSYEKL. This CDR3 is CASSPEQVGYGYTF. The CDR3 DNA sequence: TGCGCCAGCAGCCCAGAACAGGTGGGCTATGGCTACACCTTC.

This sequence joins TRBV11-3 and TRBJ2-1; TRBD1 agrees at 9 bases. The V gene's germline CDR1 is SGHNT and CDR2 YENEEA. Trimming at V came to 5 bases and at J to 3 bases, leaving 5 bases not matched to a gene. The CDR3 consists of 15 residues. The CDR3 loop reads CASSRQTGGYNEQFF. In DNA, the CDR3 is TGTGCCAGCAGCCGACAGACAGGGGGCTACAATGAGCAGTTCTTC.

V usage is TRBV9 and J usage is TRBJ1-1; D gene ambiguous. Trimming stripped 2 bases from V and 1 base from J, with 6 bases between. CDR3 length equals 13 residues. The germline V gene has CDR1 SGDLS and CDR2 YYNGEE. The CDR3: CASSVAANTEAFF. The DNA of the CDR3 is TGTGCCAGCAGCGTTGCAGCGAACACTGAAGCTTTCTTT.

The chain couples TRBV2 to TRBJ2-2, with D perhaps TRBD1 (5 bases). The CDR3 runs to 13 residues. Between the trimmed V and J ends, which lost 6 bases and 1 base, there was a span of 6 bases. In germline, CDR1 is SNHLY, CDR2 FYNNEI. The CDR3 coding sequence is TGTGCCAGCAGGCAGGGGAACACCGGGGAGCTGTTTTTT. Translating gives CASRQGNTGELFF.

This clone came up many times. The genes are TRBV15 and TRBJ2-5; 9 nucleotides align to TRBD1. V was pared by 0 bases and J by 8 bases, with 4 bases of the junction left unmatched. This CDR3 region has 14 residues. Looked up from germline, CDR1 is LNHNV and CDR2 is YYDKDF (reference sequence). The CDR3 coding sequence is TGTGCCACCAGCAGAGATCGACAGGGGGACACCCAGTACTTC. Translation: CATSRDRQGDTQYF.

A few counts support this clone. This chain joins TRBV4-1 and TRBJ2-7; 7 bases match TRBD1. The germline V gene encodes CDR1 MGHRA and CDR2 YSYEKL. The CDR3 consists of 13 residues. V shed 3 bases and J 6 bases; nucleotides not matched to a gene: 5. As DNA, the CDR3 is TGCGCCAGCAGCCAGGGACAGTTCTCCGAGCAGTACTTC. Protein: CASSQGQFSEQYF.

The J gene is TRBJ2-1, the V gene TRBV18; TRBD2 matches at 14 bases. V lost 4 bases, J lost 6 bases, and 8 bases stayed unmatched. The CDR3 is 17 residues long. From germline, CDR1 is KGHSH and CDR2 LQKENI. CDR3 sequence (DNA): TGTGCCAGCTCACTTGGGACTAGCGGGGGTCTTCGCAATGAGCAGTTCTTC. Amino acids: CASSLGTSGGLRNEQFF.

This clone was counted many times. The genes are TRBV10-3 and TRBJ2-7; 7 positions match TRBD1. Germline trimming cut 3 bases from V and 5 bases from J; bases unmatched to any gene: 7. Germline V gives CDR1 ENHRY, CDR2 SYGVKD. The CDR3 spans 14 residues. The CDR3, as DNA: TGTGCCATCAGTGATTCGACAGGGTCCCACGAGCAGTACTTC. This gives the protein CAISDSTGSHEQYF.

This clone was picked up a small number of times. This chain links TRBV2 with TRBJ2-7; no clear D gene. This CDR3 spans 12 amino acids. V shed 5 bases and J shed 4 bases, with 9 bases lying between them. Per germline, CDR1 SNHLY and CDR2 FYNNEI. CDR3 in DNA: TGTGCCAGCAGTTTTGACATTTACGAGCAGTACTTC. Translation gives CASSFDIYEQYF. The complete variable domain, with remaining parts taken from reference TRBV2 and TRBJ2-7, reads EPEVTQTPSHQVTQMGQEVILRCVPISNHLYFYWYRQILGQKVEFLVSFYNNEISEKSEIFDDQFSVERPDGSNFTLKIRSTKLEDSAMYFCASSFDIYEQYFGPGTRLTVT.

The DNA for the CDR3 is TGTGCCAGCAGCGTAGTCGGTTCGGGTAGCGGGGCGAACACCGGGGAGCTGTTTTTT. Protein: CASSVVGSGSGANTGELFF. V gene TRBV9 combines with J gene TRBJ2-2, with 8 bases that match TRBD2. V shed 0 bases, J shed 0 bases, and the junction held 10 bases outside the gene matches. Germline V gene lookup returns CDR1 SGDLS and CDR2 YYNGEE. The CDR3 is 19 residues long.